This T cell receptor beta chain was observed in a study of blood T cells in healthy people across ages. V was trimmed by 4 bases and J by 4 bases, leaving 13 bases between them. CDR1 and CDR2 from the germline V gene are LGHNA and YNFKEQ. The CDR3 contains 14 residues. Together with a sample-barcoded 5' primer, a J-beta primer mix was included in a second PCR lasting about 7 to 12 cycles. TCRdb reprocessed the 5' RACE reads via MiXCR and lists one record per CDR3 protein. The sample has approximately 800,000 distinct CDR3 sequences, 46% seen once. Sequencing input: blood. This sequence joins TRBV4-2 and TRBJ1-2, with D uncertain. This TCR was recovered from a man older than 75 in good health. The DNA of the CDR3 is TGTGCCAGCAGCCCACCTTCGACGGTCTATGGCTACACCTTC. Translated: CASSPPSTVYGYTF.